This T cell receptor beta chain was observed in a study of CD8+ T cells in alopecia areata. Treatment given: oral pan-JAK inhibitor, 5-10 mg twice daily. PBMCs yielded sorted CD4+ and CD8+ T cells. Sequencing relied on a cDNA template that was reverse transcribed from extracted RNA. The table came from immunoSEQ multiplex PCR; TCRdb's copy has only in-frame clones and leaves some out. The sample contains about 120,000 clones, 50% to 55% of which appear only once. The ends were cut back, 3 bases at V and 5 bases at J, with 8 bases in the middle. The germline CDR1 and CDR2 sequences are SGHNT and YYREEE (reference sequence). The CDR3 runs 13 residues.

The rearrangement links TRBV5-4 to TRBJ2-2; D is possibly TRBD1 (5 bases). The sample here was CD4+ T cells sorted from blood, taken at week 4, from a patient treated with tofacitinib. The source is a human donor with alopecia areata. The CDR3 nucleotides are TGTGCCAGCAGCTCCCAGGGTACCGGGGAGCTGTTTTTT. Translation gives CASSSQGTGELFF.